The clone carrying this T cell receptor beta chain was observed a few times. Its antigen remains unknown. The library targeted TCRbeta and was prepared with unique molecular identifiers. Via MiXCR, TCRdb re-called the PCR reads, giving one row per CDR3 protein. The sample holds hundreds of thousands of distinct CDR3 sequences, 10% to 15% seen once. Between the trimmed V and J ends, which lost 3 bases and 4 bases, there was a span of 16 bases. Germline values: CDR1 SGHRS, CDR2 YFSETQ. This CDR3 has 15 residues. The data originate from a study of T-cell reconstitution after alpha-beta-depleted transplantation in children. Study results and caveats: Hyperexpanded clones declined; after one year, newly produced T cells mostly supplied diversity.

The chain links TRBV5-1 to TRBJ1-2; the D gene is possibly TRBD1 (5 bases). This clonotype originated in a male patient between 5 and 17 years old who had a stem cell transplant for acute myeloid leukemia, so the T cells may come from the graft donor. The sequencing used PBMCs, mostly from graft donor cells, collected 360 days after TCRalphabeta/CD19-depleted stem cell transplant. CDR3: CASSSILQGSYGYTF. CDR3 coding DNA: TGCGCCAGCAGCTCAATCCTCCAGGGCAGCTATGGCTACACCTTC.